This is a list of T cell receptor beta chains from one sample in a study of low-dose radiotherapy and immunotherapy resistance in tumors. MiXCR, run by TCRdb on the reads, gives a single entry per CDR3 protein. The sample lists roughly 40,000 distinct CDR3 sequences; about 25% were seen once. Sequences were derived from PBMCs, sampled after low-dose radiotherapy plus immunotherapy. The receptor set was obtained from a male donor with prostate cancer. Each CDR3 is given with its conserved first and last residue. The order of the fields is V gene, J gene, D gene, clone size, CDR3 DNA, CDR3 protein. D genes are given only for firm matches. Clone size is shown for a subset of rows, as once, few, many or a class of expanded clone.

v_call: TRBV20-1; j_call: TRBJ2-7; d_call: TRBD2; clone_size: many; cdr3_nt: TGCAGTGCTTCAGGGGACGGGGGGGCCTCCGAGCAGTACTTC; cdr3_aa: CSASGDGGASEQYF
v_call: TRBV12-2; j_call: TRBJ2-1; d_call: .; clone_size: many; cdr3_nt: TGTGCAAGTCGCTTAGTTGAAAGGAGTGATCGCTCCTACAATGAGCAGTTCTTC; cdr3_aa: CASRLVERSDRSYNEQFF
v_call: TRBV5-1; j_call: TRBJ1-3; d_call: .; clone_size: .; cdr3_nt: TGCGCCAGCAGCTTTTCCCAAGGAAACACCATATATTTT; cdr3_aa: CASSFSQGNTIYF
v_call: TRBV5-1; j_call: TRBJ1-2; d_call: .; clone_size: many; cdr3_nt: TGCGCCAGCAGCTGGGACGGGTCGGGCTACACCTTC; cdr3_aa: CASSWDGSGYTF
v_call: TRBV6-1; j_call: TRBJ1-6; d_call: TRBD1; clone_size: many; cdr3_nt: TGTGCCAGCAGTGAAGAGAGACAGGGCCGTTCACCCCTCCACTTT; cdr3_aa: CASSEERQGRSPLHF
v_call: TRBV5-8; j_call: TRBJ2-7; d_call: .; clone_size: .; cdr3_nt: TGTGTCAGCAGCTTGGGGCAGACCTACGAGCAGTACTTC; cdr3_aa: CVSSLGQTYEQYF
v_call: TRBV7-6; j_call: TRBJ2-5; d_call: .; clone_size: many; cdr3_nt: TGTGCCAGCAGCCCGTTTCCGGTTGGGGAGACCCAGTACTTC; cdr3_aa: CASSPFPVGETQYF
v_call: TRBV18; j_call: TRBJ2-7; d_call: .; clone_size: many; cdr3_nt: TGTGCCAGCTCACCGGACACTAGCAACGAGCAGTACTTC; cdr3_aa: CASSPDTSNEQYF
v_call: TRBV10-3; j_call: TRBJ2-7; d_call: TRBD2; clone_size: many; cdr3_nt: TGTGCCATCTCTACTAGCGGGAGAGGGCACGAGCAGTACTTC; cdr3_aa: CAISTSGRGHEQYF
v_call: TRBV6-2/TRBV6-3; j_call: TRBJ2-1; d_call: TRBD2; clone_size: many; cdr3_nt: TGTGCCAGCAGTTACCTCCTAGCGGGAGAAGGGCACTTC; cdr3_aa: CASSYLLAGEGHF
v_call: TRBV21-1; j_call: TRBJ2-3; d_call: .; clone_size: .; cdr3_nt: TGTGCCAGCAGACCCCGGGATTGGGCGGGAGGGAGGTTAACAGATACGCAGTATTTT; cdr3_aa: CASRPRDWAGGRLTDTQYF
v_call: TRBV6-1; j_call: TRBJ2-3; d_call: .; clone_size: many; cdr3_nt: TGTGCCAGCAGTGAAATCGTGGGCAGGGCGACAGATACGCAGTATTTT; cdr3_aa: CASSEIVGRATDTQYF
v_call: TRBV3-1; j_call: TRBJ2-1; d_call: TRBD2; clone_size: .; cdr3_nt: TGTGCCAGCAGCCCTAGCGGACTAAGCTCCTACAATGAGCAGTTCTTC; cdr3_aa: CASSPSGLSSYNEQFF
v_call: TRBV6-8; j_call: TRBJ1-2; d_call: .; clone_size: many; cdr3_nt: TGTGCCAGCAGTCCAACAGGGTCCCTCTATGGCTACACCTTC; cdr3_aa: CASSPTGSLYGYTF
v_call: TRBV4-1; j_call: TRBJ2-3; d_call: .; clone_size: many; cdr3_nt: TGCGCCAGCAGCTTGTCCTCGGATACGCAGTATTTT; cdr3_aa: CASSLSSDTQYF
v_call: TRBV6-6; j_call: TRBJ1-6; d_call: .; clone_size: few; cdr3_nt: TGTGCCAGCAGCCGGAACGGGGGGCGGAATTCACCCCTCCACTTT; cdr3_aa: CASSRNGGRNSPLHF
v_call: TRBV19; j_call: TRBJ1-5; d_call: TRBD1; clone_size: .; cdr3_nt: TGTGCCAGTAGTAGCTCCGGGACAGGGAGTAAATATCAGCCCCAGCATTTT; cdr3_aa: CASSSSGTGSKYQPQHF
v_call: TRBV14; j_call: TRBJ2-1; d_call: TRBD2; clone_size: many; cdr3_nt: TGTGCCAGCAGCCGAAAGGACACCTTAGCGGGAGACTCCTACAATGAGCAGTTCTTC; cdr3_aa: CASSRKDTLAGDSYNEQFF
v_call: TRBV7-2; j_call: TRBJ1-6; d_call: .; clone_size: many; cdr3_nt: TGTGCCAGCACCAACATCTACCCCTCCTATAATTCACCCCTCCACTTT; cdr3_aa: CASTNIYPSYNSPLHF
v_call: TRBV14; j_call: TRBJ2-5; d_call: TRBD2; clone_size: .; cdr3_nt: TGTGCCAGCAGCCAAGCCGGGAGGGGCATACAAGAGACCCAGTACTTC; cdr3_aa: CASSQAGRGIQETQYF
v_call: TRBV28; j_call: TRBJ2-5; d_call: TRBD2; clone_size: many; cdr3_nt: TGTGCCAGCAGTTTGGAAGCGGGAGGGAGAGAGACCCAGTACTTC; cdr3_aa: CASSLEAGGRETQYF
v_call: TRBV5-1; j_call: TRBJ2-5; d_call: TRBD1; clone_size: many; cdr3_nt: TGCGCCAGCAGCGGGGACGGACAGGCACCGATAAAGACCCAGTACTTC; cdr3_aa: CASSGDGQAPIKTQYF
v_call: TRBV7-9; j_call: TRBJ2-1; d_call: .; clone_size: few; cdr3_nt: TGTGCCAGCAGCCACCAGGATGAGCAGTTCTTC; cdr3_aa: CASSHQDEQFF
v_call: TRBV4-1; j_call: TRBJ2-7; d_call: TRBD2; clone_size: many; cdr3_nt: TGCGCCAGCAGCCAAGAGAAAGGACTAGCGGACTACGAGCAGTACTTC; cdr3_aa: CASSQEKGLADYEQYF
v_call: TRBV2; j_call: TRBJ2-2; d_call: .; clone_size: many; cdr3_nt: TGTGCCAGCAGGGTTTACAGCACCGGGGAGCTGTTTTTT; cdr3_aa: CASRVYSTGELFF
v_call: TRBV5-4; j_call: TRBJ2-1; d_call: TRBD2; clone_size: many; cdr3_nt: TGTTCAGGACGGCTAGCGGGAGTAATCGGGGAGCAGTTCTTC; cdr3_aa: CSGRLAGVIGEQFF
v_call: TRBV20-1; j_call: TRBJ1-6; d_call: .; clone_size: many; cdr3_nt: TGCAGTGCTAGAGAAACAGCCAAAATTAATTCACCCCTCCACTTT; cdr3_aa: CSARETAKINSPLHF
v_call: TRBV20-1; j_call: TRBJ2-7; d_call: TRBD1; clone_size: many; cdr3_nt: TGCAGTGCTAGGGGGACAGTCGGCGGCGAGCAGTACTTC; cdr3_aa: CSARGTVGGEQYF
v_call: TRBV12-3/TRBV12-4; j_call: TRBJ2-3; d_call: .; clone_size: many; cdr3_nt: TGTGCCAGCAGTTTGAGGCAGGCGGCCGCAGATACGCAGTATTTT; cdr3_aa: CASSLRQAAADTQYF
v_call: TRBV28; j_call: TRBJ2-3; d_call: TRBD2; clone_size: medium-sized; cdr3_nt: TGTGCCAGCAGTTTAAGGTTGACTAGCGGAGATACGCAGTATTTT; cdr3_aa: CASSLRLTSGDTQYF
v_call: TRBV29-1; j_call: TRBJ2-1; d_call: .; clone_size: many; cdr3_nt: TGCAGCCCTTTGGGGCGGCGTAATGAGCAGTTCTTC; cdr3_aa: CSPLGRRNEQFF
v_call: TRBV5-1; j_call: TRBJ2-7; d_call: .; clone_size: many; cdr3_nt: TGCGCCAGCAGCACGTTCCCACAGATGTCCTCCTACGAGCAGTACTTC; cdr3_aa: CASSTFPQMSSYEQYF
v_call: TRBV11-2; j_call: TRBJ2-7; d_call: .; clone_size: many; cdr3_nt: .; cdr3_aa: CASSLVASGAAF
v_call: TRBV29-1; j_call: TRBJ2-1; d_call: TRBD1; clone_size: many; cdr3_nt: TGCAGCGTCAGACCCTCAGGGGGAAAAGGGCAGTTCTTC; cdr3_aa: CSVRPSGGKGQFF
v_call: TRBV4-1; j_call: TRBJ2-7; d_call: .; clone_size: .; cdr3_nt: .; cdr3_aa: CASTNQTSMYLCASRAGQGREQYF
v_call: TRBV18; j_call: TRBJ2-3; d_call: .; clone_size: many; cdr3_nt: TGTGCCAGCTCACCAGCAGGACAAGCCACAGATACGCAGTATTTT; cdr3_aa: CASSPAGQATDTQYF
v_call: TRBV20-1; j_call: TRBJ1-1; d_call: .; clone_size: .; cdr3_nt: TGCAGTGCTAGGAGTGTGCTCGGAGATGAAGCTTTCTTT; cdr3_aa: CSARSVLGDEAFF
v_call: TRBV7-7; j_call: TRBJ2-2; d_call: .; clone_size: .; cdr3_nt: TGTGCTAGCAGCTTGGGGAGGACAGTCAACACCGGGGAGCTGTTTTTT; cdr3_aa: CASSLGRTVNTGELFF
v_call: TRBV20-1; j_call: TRBJ2-3; d_call: TRBD2; clone_size: many; cdr3_nt: TGCAGTGCTTGGACTAGCGGGAGTGCAGATACGCAGTATTTT; cdr3_aa: CSAWTSGSADTQYF
v_call: TRBV6-2/TRBV6-3; j_call: TRBJ1-1; d_call: TRBD1; clone_size: many; cdr3_nt: TGTGCCAGCAGTTTTGGGACAGGGGAAACTGAAGCTTTCTTT; cdr3_aa: CASSFGTGETEAFF
v_call: TRBV25-1; j_call: TRBJ1-6; d_call: TRBD1; clone_size: many; cdr3_nt: TGTGCCAGCAGTGACCCGGGACAGGCGAATAATTCACCCCTCCACTTT; cdr3_aa: CASSDPGQANNSPLHF
v_call: TRBV11-2; j_call: TRBJ2-3; d_call: .; clone_size: many; cdr3_nt: TGTGCCAGCACCGTTCGGCGCGGGACCCGCACAGATACGCAGTATTTT; cdr3_aa: CASTVRRGTRTDTQYF
v_call: TRBV12-3/TRBV12-4; j_call: TRBJ2-7; d_call: .; clone_size: many; cdr3_nt: TGTGCCAGCAGTTTGGAATCCTTTACCGAGCAGTACTTC; cdr3_aa: CASSLESFTEQYF